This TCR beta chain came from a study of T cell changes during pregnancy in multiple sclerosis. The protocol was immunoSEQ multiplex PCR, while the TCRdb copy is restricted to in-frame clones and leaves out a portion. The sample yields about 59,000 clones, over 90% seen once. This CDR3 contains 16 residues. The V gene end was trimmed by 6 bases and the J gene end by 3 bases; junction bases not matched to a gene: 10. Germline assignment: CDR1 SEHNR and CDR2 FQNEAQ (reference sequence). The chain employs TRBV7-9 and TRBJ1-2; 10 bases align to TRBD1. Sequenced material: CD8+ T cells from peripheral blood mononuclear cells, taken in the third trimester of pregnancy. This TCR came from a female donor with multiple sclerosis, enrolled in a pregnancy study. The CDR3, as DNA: TGTGCCAGCAGAAACCCCCGGGACAGGGGACACTATGGCTACACCTTC. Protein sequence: CASRNPRDRGHYGYTF. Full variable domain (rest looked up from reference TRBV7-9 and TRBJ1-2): DTGVSQNPRHKITKRGQNVTFRCDPISEHNRLYWYRQTLGQGPEFLTYFQNEAQLEKSRLLSDRFSAERPKGSFSTLEIQRTEQGDSAMYLCASRNPRDRGHYGYTFGSGTRLTVV.